This paragraph covers one TCR beta chain sequence. Its antigen is currently unknown. This sample is drawn from a study of regulatory T cells in long-lasting Graves disease. The time point denotes: newly diagnosed GD, antithyroid drugs for less than 3 months. Scientists built the TCR library using RNA that was extracted from PBMCs. Whole-study results and caveats: New patients shared fewer public clonotypes (roughly 990) than persistent patients did (fewer than 3,000).

The CDR3 spans 15 residues. The V end lost 3 bases, the J end lost 4 bases, and 13 bases lay between the germline ends. Germline CDR1 LNHDA, CDR2 SQIVND (reference sequence). Arm-PCR of CDR3 regions and iRepertoire HTBI primers were the basis on which TCR beta libraries were built. TCRdb re-derived calls from the multiplex PCR reads in MiXCR, one entry per CDR3 protein. The data hold approximately 310,000 distinct CDR3 sequences, with 15% to 20% observed a single time. The receptor's source is a female donor with Graves disease. The J gene is TRBJ1-3, the V gene TRBV19, with D possibly matching TRBD1 (5 bases). The source was peripheral blood mononuclear cells (PBMCs), collected at new diagnosis, from a patient treated with antithyroid drugs. CDR3 protein: CASSIYQGDGNTIYF. DNA of the CDR3: TGTGCCAGTAGTATTTATCAGGGTGACGGAAACACCATATATTTT.